The TCR beta chain under discussion was sequenced for a study of radiotherapy plus CTLA-4 blockade in lung cancer. Study at large: Overall, around 19% of patients showed an objective response, while over 25% attained disease control. Study results and limitations: Strongest reported response predictors: early blood clone changes and post-radiation interferon-beta. Expansion in blood of tumor-derived TCR clones was seen after radiotherapy plus ipilimumab.

Note on this clone: As yet, its antigen is unknown.

This table comes from immunoSEQ multiplex PCR, and its TCRdb copy is limited to in-frame clones, with some not included. Here the sample spans about 60,000 clones, 70% to 85% being singletons. This CDR3 is built from 14 residues. Trimming shortened V by 4 bases and J by 6 bases, and 10 bases separated the two germline ends. Per germline, CDR1 SGHTA and CDR2 FQGNSA. This clonotype was obtained from a human donor with non-small cell lung cancer who had a partial response to radiotherapy plus ipilimumab. J is TRBJ1-6 and V is TRBV7-2, with a possible D match to TRBD1 (5 bases). Sample: peripheral blood, taken from a patient treated with radiotherapy plus ipilimumab. Here the CDR3 DNA reads TGTGCCAGCAGCTCCCTCGGGGGTAATTCACCCCTCCACTTT. It encodes CASSSLGGNSPLHF.